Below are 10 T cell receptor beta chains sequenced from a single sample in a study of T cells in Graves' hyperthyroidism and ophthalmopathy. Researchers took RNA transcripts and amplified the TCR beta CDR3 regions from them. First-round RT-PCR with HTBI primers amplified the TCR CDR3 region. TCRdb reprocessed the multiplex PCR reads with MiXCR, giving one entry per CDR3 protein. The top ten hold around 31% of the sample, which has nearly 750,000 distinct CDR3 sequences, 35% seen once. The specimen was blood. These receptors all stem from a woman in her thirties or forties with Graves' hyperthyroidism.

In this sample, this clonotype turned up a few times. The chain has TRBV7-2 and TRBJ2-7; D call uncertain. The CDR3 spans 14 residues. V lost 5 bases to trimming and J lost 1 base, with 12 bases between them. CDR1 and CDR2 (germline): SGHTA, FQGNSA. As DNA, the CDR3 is TGTGCCAGCAGCCAGCTAGTTCGGTCCTACGAGCAGTACTTC. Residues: CASSQLVRSYEQYF.

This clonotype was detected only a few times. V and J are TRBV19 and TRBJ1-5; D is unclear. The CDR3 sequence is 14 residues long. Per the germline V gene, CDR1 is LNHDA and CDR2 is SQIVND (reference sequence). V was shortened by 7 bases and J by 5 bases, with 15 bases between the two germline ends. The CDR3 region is CASKGLGDYQPQHF. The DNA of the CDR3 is TGTGCCAGTAAAGGACTAGGCGACTATCAGCCCCAGCATTTT. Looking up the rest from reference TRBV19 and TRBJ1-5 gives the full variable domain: DGGITQSPKYLFRKEGQNVTLSCEQNLNHDAMYWYRQDPGQGLRLIYYSQIVNDFQKGDIAEGYSVSREKKESFPLTVTSAQKNPTAFYLCASKGLGDYQPQHFGDGTRLSIL.

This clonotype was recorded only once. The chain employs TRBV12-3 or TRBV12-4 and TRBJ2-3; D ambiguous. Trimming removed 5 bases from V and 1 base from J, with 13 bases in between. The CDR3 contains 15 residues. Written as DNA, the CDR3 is TGTGCCAGCAGTCCCGTCTCTCGACGCACAGATACGCAGTATTTT. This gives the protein CASSPVSRRTDTQYF.

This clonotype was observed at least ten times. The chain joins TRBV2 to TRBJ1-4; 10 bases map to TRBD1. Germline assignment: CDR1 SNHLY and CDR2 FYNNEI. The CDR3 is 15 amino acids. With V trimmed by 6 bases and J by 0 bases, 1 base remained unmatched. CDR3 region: CASRGTGATNEKLFF. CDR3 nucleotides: TGTGCCAGCAGGGGGACAGGGGCAACTAATGAAAAACTGTTTTTT.

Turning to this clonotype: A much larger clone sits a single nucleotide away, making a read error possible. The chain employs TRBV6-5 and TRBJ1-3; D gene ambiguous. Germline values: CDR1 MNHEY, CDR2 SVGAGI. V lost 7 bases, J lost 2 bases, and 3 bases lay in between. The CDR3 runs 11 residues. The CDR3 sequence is CASTPGNTIYF. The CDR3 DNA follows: TGTGCCAGCACCCCTGGAAACACCATATATTTT.

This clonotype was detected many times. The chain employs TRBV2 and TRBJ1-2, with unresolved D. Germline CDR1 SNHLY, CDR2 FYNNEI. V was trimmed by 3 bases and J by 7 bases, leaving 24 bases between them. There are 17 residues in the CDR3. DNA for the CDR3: TGTGCCAGCAGTGAGACGCACCGAGCGCTAACTATGGCTGGCTACACCTTC. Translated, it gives CASSETHRALTMAGYTF.

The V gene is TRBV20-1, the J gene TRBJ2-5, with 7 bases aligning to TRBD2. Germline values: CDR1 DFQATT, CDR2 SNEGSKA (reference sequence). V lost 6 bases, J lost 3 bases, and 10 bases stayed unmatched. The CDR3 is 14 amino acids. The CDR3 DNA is TGCAGTGCAGCTGGGCGAGCGGGGAAAGAGACCCAGTACTTC. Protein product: CSAAGRAGKETQYF.

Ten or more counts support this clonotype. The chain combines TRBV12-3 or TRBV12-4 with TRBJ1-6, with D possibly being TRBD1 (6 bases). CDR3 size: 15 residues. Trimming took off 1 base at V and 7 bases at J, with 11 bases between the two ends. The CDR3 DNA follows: TGTGCCAGCAGTTTAGTTGGGGGCACCAATTCACCCCTCCACTTT. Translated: CASSLVGGTNSPLHF.

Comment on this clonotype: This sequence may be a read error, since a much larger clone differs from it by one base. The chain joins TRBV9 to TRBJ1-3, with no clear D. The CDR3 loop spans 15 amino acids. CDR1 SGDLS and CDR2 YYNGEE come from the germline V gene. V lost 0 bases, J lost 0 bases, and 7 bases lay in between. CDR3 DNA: TGTGCCAGCAGCGTAGGCCAGCCCTCTGGAAACACCATATATTTT. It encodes CASSVGQPSGNTIYF.

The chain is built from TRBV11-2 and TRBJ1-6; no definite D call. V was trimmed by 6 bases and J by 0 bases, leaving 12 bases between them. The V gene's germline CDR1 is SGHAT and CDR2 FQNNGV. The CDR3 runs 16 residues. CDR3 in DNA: TGTGCCAGCAGTTACTCCCCGTACTCCTATAATTCACCCCTCCACTTT. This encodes CASSYSPYSYNSPLHF.